This T cell receptor (beta chain) emerged from a study of T cell repertoires in cytomegalovirus infection. Study context: HLA-B-restricted CMV epitopes that are well studied, plus recently identified HLA-C-restricted ones, were used by the study. Based on public TCR beta signatures, there were indications of CMV infection and of a matching HLA type. Study-wide results and limits: Of the TCR beta families, the public ones yielded a cumulative frequency that identified carriers of CMV plus the relevant HLA. HLA-C-restricted CMV-specific TCR beta clonotypes prevailed in the ex vivo response.

This clonotype was counted only a few times. No antigen is known for it. Using its own MiXCR run on the reads, TCRdb lists one record per CDR3 protein. This table has some 920,000 distinct CDR3 sequences, about a third appearing once. Between the trimmed V and J ends, which lost 3 bases and 0 bases, there was a span of 9 bases. CDR3 length: 15 residues. The sequences come from cultured CD8+ T cells from PBMCs, collected from culture after CMV antigen stimulation. The chain combines TRBV12-3 or TRBV12-4 with TRBJ1-5; D gene unclear. The clonotype originates from a human donor in good health (CMV status not recorded). Some clones in this sample may be carry-over from other donors' samples. CDR3 sequence reads: CASSLIMGSNQPQHF. For the CDR3, the DNA is TGTGCCAGCAGTTTGATTATGGGTAGCAATCAGCCCCAGCATTTT.